What follows are 23 T cell receptor beta chains derived from one specimen sequenced in a study of blood T cell repertoires in COVID-19. Using immunoSEQ multiplex PCR, the repertoire was profiled, and TCRdb retains in-frame clones only, with some absent. The sample shows about 340,000 clones, about 93% of them seen only once. The sample taken for sequencing was peripheral blood. These TCRs come from a woman under 30 who had recovered from COVID-19.

V gene TRBV6-2 or TRBV6-3 combines with J gene TRBJ2-1; the D is unclear. Germline loops: CDR1 MNHEY, CDR2 SVGEGT. CDR3 length equals 14 residues. The V gene lost 6 bases and the J gene lost 7 bases, with 16 bases spanning the gap. The CDR3 nucleotides read TGTGCCAGCAGCATAGCCCCCCACGGGAATGAGCAGTTCTTC. It is translated as CASSIAPHGNEQFF.

The CDR3 DNA follows: TGCAGCGTTGCCCCTAATCAGGGGTCACCCCTCCACTTT. Amino acids: CSVAPNQGSPLHF. The rearrangement links TRBV29-1 to TRBJ1-6; D possibly corresponds to TRBD1 (6 bases). CDR1 and CDR2 from the germline V gene are SQVTM and ANQGSEA. The CDR3 spans 13 residues. Trimming stripped 4 bases from V and 10 bases from J, with 14 bases between.

This chain joins TRBV5-1 and TRBJ2-3; D is perhaps TRBD2 (6 bases). This CDR3 is 16 amino acids long. Germline assignment: CDR1 SGHRS and CDR2 YFSETQ. Trimming left V 0 bases short and J 2 bases short, with 13 bases between. DNA for the CDR3: TGCGCCAGCAGCTTGGGCTTTAGCGGAATCACAGATACGCAGTATTTT. This gives the protein CASSLGFSGITDTQYF.

The chain couples TRBV5-1 to TRBJ1-5, with D tentatively TRBD1 (5 bases). The CDR3 is made up of 15 amino acids. V was pared by 0 bases and J by 3 bases, with 10 bases between. Germline values: CDR1 SGHRS, CDR2 YFSETQ. CDR3 in amino acids: CASSLGGGTNQPQHF. CDR3 coding DNA: TGCGCCAGCAGCTTGGGGGGCGGTACCAATCAGCCCCAGCATTTT.

The chain links TRBV18 to TRBJ1-2; D may be TRBD1 (6 bases). The CDR3 contains 13 residues. Per germline, CDR1 KGHSH and CDR2 LQKENI. Trimming pared 4 bases from V and 3 bases from J, leaving 9 bases between. The CDR3 loop reads CASSQGGDYGYTF. CDR3 DNA: TGTGCCAGCTCACAAGGGGGGGACTATGGCTACACCTTC.

This chain uses TRBV18 with TRBJ2-7, with D possibly matching TRBD1 (6 bases). From germline, CDR1 is KGHSH and CDR2 LQKENI. Trimming cost V 3 bases and J 6 bases, with 21 bases left between them. The CDR3 has 16 amino acids. CDR3 DNA: TGTGCCAGCTCACCGAATCAGGGGAGCATTTTTGGCGAGCAGTACGTC. Translating gives CASSPNQGSIFGEQYV.

The chain joins TRBV15 to TRBJ1-1; D call uncertain. V was cut by 5 bases and J by 2 bases, with 18 bases left in between. This CDR3 is 16 amino acids long. Germline V lookup: CDR1 LNHNV, CDR2 YYDKDF (reference sequence). The CDR3 nucleotides read TGTGCCACCAGCCTAAGAAGGAGTGGTACCAACACTGAAGCTTTCTTT. It encodes CATSLRRSGTNTEAFF.

The chain has TRBV20-1 and TRBJ2-1; D uncertain. This CDR3 has 10 residues. Trimming pared 5 bases from V and 4 bases from J, leaving 3 bases between. Germline V lookup: CDR1 DFQATT, CDR2 SNEGSKA (reference sequence). CDR3 in DNA: TGCAGTGCTCATTACAATGAGCAGTTCTTC. This sequence encodes CSAHYNEQFF.

A remark on this clone: Other DNA sequences in the sample encode the same CDR3. The rearrangement links TRBV19 to TRBJ2-1, with TRBD2 matching over 8 bases. The CDR3 consists of 13 residues. Germline lookup yields CDR1 LNHDA and CDR2 SQIVND (reference sequence). The V segment lost 4 bases and the J segment 7 bases; nucleotides outside the gene matches: 3. The CDR3 sequence: CASSSPGGNEQFF. For the CDR3, the DNA is TGTGCCAGTAGTAGTCCGGGAGGGAATGAGCAGTTCTTC.

The chain has TRBV12-5 and TRBJ2-1, with a tentative D call TRBD1 (6 bases). This CDR3 has 12 residues. Germline V gene data show CDR1 as LGHNT and CDR2 as FRNRAP. Between the trimmed V and J ends, which lost 6 bases and 7 bases, there was a span of 10 bases. The CDR3 sequence is CASGGAVNEQFF. DNA of the CDR3: TGTGCTAGTGGGGGGGCCGTGAATGAGCAGTTCTTC.

The chain is built from TRBV15 and TRBJ1-1; D may be TRBD1 (5 bases). The CDR3 spans 13 residues. The V end lost 7 bases, the J end lost 8 bases, and 17 bases lay between the germline ends. The germline CDR1 and CDR2 sequences are LNHNV and YYDKDF (reference sequence). The CDR3 region has the DNA TGTGCCACCACCGAATCTAGACAGCTGGAAGCTTTCTTT. This codes for CATTESRQLEAFF.

The CDR3 spells CASSPSNFEIYSGNTIYF. CDR3 DNA: TGTGCCAGCAGCCCCTCAAACTTTGAAATATACTCTGGAAACACCATATATTTT. The chain carries TRBV3-1 (or the pseudogene TRBV3-2) and TRBJ1-3; the D is unclear. The CDR3 totals 18 residues. Between the trimmed V and J ends, which lost 4 bases and 0 bases, there was a span of 19 bases. The germline gives CDR1 LGHDT, CDR2 YNNKEL (reference sequence).

This chain links TRBV7-7 with TRBJ1-4; 7 nucleotides line up with TRBD1. V lost 1 base, J lost 8 bases, and 7 bases stayed unmatched. This CDR3 has 15 residues. Germline V gives CDR1 SSHAT, CDR2 FNYEAQ (reference sequence). The CDR3 spells CASSLGRGLEEKLFF. The CDR3 DNA reads as TGTGCCAGCAGCTTAGGAAGGGGGCTTGAGGAAAAACTGTTTTTT.

V usage is TRBV10-3 and J usage is TRBJ1-3; D is unresolved. The V end lost 1 base, the J end lost 0 bases, and 13 bases lay between the germline ends. The CDR3 has 17 residues. The V gene's germline CDR1 is ENHRY and CDR2 SYGVKD. The CDR3 nucleotides are TGTGCCATCAGTGAGTGGAGCCGGCCCTTCTCTGGAAACACCATATATTTT. It is translated as CAISEWSRPFSGNTIYF.

The CDR3 loop is CASSSGVNIRGQYF. The CDR3 DNA reads as TGTGCCAGCAGCTCGGGAGTTAATATTCGGGGGCAGTATTTT. The chain is built from TRBV7-2 and TRBJ2-3, with a weak D call TRBD2 (6 bases). V lost 4 bases, J lost 11 bases, and 19 bases lay in between. Germline V lookup: CDR1 SGHTA, CDR2 FQGNSA. This CDR3 has 14 amino acids.

J is TRBJ2-3 and V is TRBV18, with D perhaps matching TRBD2 (6 bases). Trimming pared 0 bases from V and 4 bases from J, leaving 11 bases between. The CDR3 covers 15 residues. The germline gives CDR1 KGHSH, CDR2 LQKENI. This chain's CDR3 is CASSPPIAEADTQYF. The CDR3 nucleotides are TGTGCCAGCTCACCACCCATAGCGGAGGCAGATACGCAGTATTTT.

This chain uses TRBV15 with TRBJ1-6; D may be TRBD1 (6 bases). CDR3 length: 16 residues. Germline V gene sequence: CDR1 LNHNV, CDR2 YYDKDF (reference sequence). Trimming removed 2 bases from V and 0 bases from J, with 8 bases in between. CDR3 residues: CATSRQGRSYNSPLHF. For the CDR3, the DNA is TGTGCCACCAGCAGACAGGGGCGCTCCTATAATTCACCCCTCCACTTT.

The genes are TRBV12-2 and TRBJ2-7; the table's D call, TRBD2, was not checked against the DNA. TRBV12-2 counts as a pseudogene. CDR3 length: 16 residues. CDR3 in amino acids: CASRLDLGGNTYEQYV. DNA of the CDR3: TGTGCAAGTCGCCTGGATCTGGGAGGTAACACCTACGAGCAGTACGTC.

The chain combines TRBV5-4 with TRBJ1-1, with D unclear. The germline V gene encodes CDR1 SGHNT and CDR2 YYREEE (reference sequence). Trimming stripped 0 bases from V and 6 bases from J, with 18 bases between. The CDR3 is 16 residues long. The CDR3 spells CASSLGPSGRSSEAFF. The CDR3 coding sequence is TGTGCCAGCAGCTTGGGTCCCTCAGGTCGGTCCTCTGAAGCTTTCTTT. Complete variable domain (other parts from reference TRBV5-4 and TRBJ1-1): ETGVTQSPTHLIKTRGQQVTLRCSSQSGHNTVSWYQQALGQGPQFIFQYYREEENGRGNFPPRFSGLQFPNYSSELNVNALELDDSALYLCASSLGPSGRSSEAFFGQGTRLTVV.

This sequence joins TRBV7-6 and TRBJ2-1; TRBD2 matches at 10 bases. This CDR3 has 15 amino acids. Unmatched junction bases numbered 9, after V lost 5 bases and J lost 8 bases. Germline V gene data show CDR1 as SGHVS and CDR2 as FNYEAQ. The CDR3 DNA reads as TGTGCCAGCAGCCCCGGGACTAGCGAGAGCGATGAGCAGTTCTTC. It translates to CASSPGTSESDEQFF.

The V and J genes are TRBV11-3 and TRBJ2-1; 9 bases are shared with TRBD2. CDR1 SGHNT and CDR2 YENEEA come from the germline V gene. CDR3 length: 18 residues. Trimming removed 0 bases from V and 1 base from J; junction bases left unmatched: 7. CDR3 protein: CASSLETAGGPSYNEQFF. CDR3 bases: TGTGCCAGCAGCTTAGAGACAGCGGGAGGACCGTCCTACAATGAGCAGTTCTTC.

This chain connects TRBV24-1 to TRBJ1-5, with D hard to call. Looked up from germline, CDR1 is KGHDR and CDR2 is SFDVKD. V lost 5 bases, J lost 0 bases, and 10 bases lay in between. The CDR3 consists of 15 residues. The CDR3 DNA reads TGTGCCACCAGTGGGGCCCGGGGTAGCAATCAGCCCCAGCATTTT. Translation gives CATSGARGSNQPQHF.

This chain connects TRBV5-4 to TRBJ2-5, with 11 bases aligning to TRBD1. The CDR3 has 16 residues. Germline lookup yields CDR1 SGHNT and CDR2 YYREEE (reference sequence). The V gene end was trimmed by 4 bases and the J gene end by 5 bases; junction bases not matched to a gene: 10. The CDR3 sequence: CASSPDRGRSRETQYF. The CDR3 coding sequence is TGTGCCAGCAGCCCGGACAGGGGGCGGAGTAGGGAGACCCAGTACTTC.